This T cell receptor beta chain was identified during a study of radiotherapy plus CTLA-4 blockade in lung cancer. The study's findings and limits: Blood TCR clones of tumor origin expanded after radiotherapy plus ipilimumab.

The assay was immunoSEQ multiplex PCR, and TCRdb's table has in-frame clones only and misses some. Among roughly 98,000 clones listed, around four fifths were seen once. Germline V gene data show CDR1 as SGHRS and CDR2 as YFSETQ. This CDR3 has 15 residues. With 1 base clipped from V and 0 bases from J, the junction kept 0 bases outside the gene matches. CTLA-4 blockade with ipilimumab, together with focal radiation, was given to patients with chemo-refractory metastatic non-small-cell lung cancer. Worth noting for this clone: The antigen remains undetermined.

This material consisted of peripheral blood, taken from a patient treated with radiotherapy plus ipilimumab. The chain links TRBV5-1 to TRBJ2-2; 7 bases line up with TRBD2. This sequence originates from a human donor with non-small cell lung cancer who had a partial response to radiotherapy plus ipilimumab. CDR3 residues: CASSLTSANTGELFF. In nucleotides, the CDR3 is TGCGCCAGCAGCTTGACTAGCGCGAACACCGGGGAGCTGTTTTTT.